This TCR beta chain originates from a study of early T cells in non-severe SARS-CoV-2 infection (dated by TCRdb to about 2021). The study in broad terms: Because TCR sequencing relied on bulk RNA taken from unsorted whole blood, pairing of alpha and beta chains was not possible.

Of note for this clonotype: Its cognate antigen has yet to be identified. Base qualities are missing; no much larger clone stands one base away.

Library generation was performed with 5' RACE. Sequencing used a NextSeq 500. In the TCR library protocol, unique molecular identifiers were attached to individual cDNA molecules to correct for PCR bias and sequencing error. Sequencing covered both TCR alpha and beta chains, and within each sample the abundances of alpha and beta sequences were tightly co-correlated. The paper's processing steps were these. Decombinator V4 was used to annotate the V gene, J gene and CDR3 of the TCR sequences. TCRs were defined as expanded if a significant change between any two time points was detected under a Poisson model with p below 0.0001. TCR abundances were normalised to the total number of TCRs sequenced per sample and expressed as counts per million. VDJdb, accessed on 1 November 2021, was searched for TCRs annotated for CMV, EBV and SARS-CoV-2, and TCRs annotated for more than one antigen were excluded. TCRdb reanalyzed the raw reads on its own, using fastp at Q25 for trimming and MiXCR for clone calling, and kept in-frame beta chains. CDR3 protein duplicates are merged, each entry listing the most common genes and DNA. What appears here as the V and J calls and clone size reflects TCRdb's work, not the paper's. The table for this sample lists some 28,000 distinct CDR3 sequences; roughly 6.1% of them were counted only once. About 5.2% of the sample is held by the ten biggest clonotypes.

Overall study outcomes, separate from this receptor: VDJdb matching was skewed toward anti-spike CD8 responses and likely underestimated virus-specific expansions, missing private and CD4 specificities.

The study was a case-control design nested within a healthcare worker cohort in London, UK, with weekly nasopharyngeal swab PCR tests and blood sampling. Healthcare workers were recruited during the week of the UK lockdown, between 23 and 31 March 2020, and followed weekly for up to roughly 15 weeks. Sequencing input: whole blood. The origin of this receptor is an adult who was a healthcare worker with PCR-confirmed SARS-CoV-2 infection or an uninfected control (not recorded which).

The CDR3: CASSQAKGSQPQHF. The nucleotide sequence reads as follows: TGTGCCAGCAGCCAAGCGAAGGGGAGCCAGCCCCAGCATTTT. This sequence uses TRBV4-2 and TRBJ1-5, and the D gene may be TRBD1, 5 bases matching. Cut back by 1 base and 7 bases, the V and J ends lie 11 bases apart. Reading the germline V gene gives CDR1 LGHNA and CDR2 YNFKEQ. The CDR3 runs 14 residues from the cysteine to the phenylalanine. The CDR3 DNA has 42 bases and is translated from base 1.